The 25 T cell receptor beta chains below come from one sample, sequenced in a study of cytomegalovirus exposure and HLA in healthy donors. It was with 60 Vbeta and 13 Jbeta primers that the PCR ran. Sequencing used immunoSEQ multiplex PCR; TCRdb keeps in-frame clones, though not all of them. In the table there are about 140,000 clones, roughly four fifths of which are singletons. Sequencing was done on a sample of PBMCs. The receptors here all came from a woman between 35 and 50 years old in good health and CMV-seronegative.

The chain has TRBV7-2 and TRBJ1-3; 7 bases fit TRBD1. This CDR3 contains 14 residues. J gave up 2 bases and V 5 bases, and 3 bases lay outside the gene matches. Germline loops: CDR1 SGHTA, CDR2 FQGNSA. In nucleotides, the CDR3 is TGTGCCAGCAGCCAAGACAGGGCTGGAAACACCATATATTTT. Protein: CASSQDRAGNTIYF.

V usage is TRBV15 and J usage is TRBJ1-5; TRBD1 is a possible D gene (6 bases). Trimming left V 0 bases short and J 7 bases short, with 13 bases between. Germline V CDR1 and CDR2: LNHNV, YYDKDF (reference sequence). There are 15 residues in the CDR3. CDR3 protein: CATSRDLGAFQPQHF. The CDR3 DNA is TGTGCCACCAGCAGAGATCTGGGGGCGTTCCAGCCCCAGCATTTT.

The rearrangement uses TRBV7-9 and TRBJ2-7; 8 positions match TRBD1. Germline V gives CDR1 SEHNR, CDR2 FQNEAQ (reference sequence). Germline trimming cut 0 bases from V and 5 bases from J; bases unmatched to any gene: 12. The CDR3 has 17 residues. The CDR3 DNA sequence: TGTGCCAGCAGCTTAGCGAGCGGCAGGGGGCGATTCGACGAGCAGTACTTC. Protein: CASSLASGRGRFDEQYF. Drawing the rest from reference TRBV7-9 and TRBJ2-7, the complete variable domain is DTGVSQNPRHKITKRGQNVTFRCDPISEHNRLYWYRQTLGQGPEFLTYFQNEAQLEKSRLLSDRFSAERPKGSFSTLEIQRTEQGDSAMYLCASSLASGRGRFDEQYFGPGTRLTVT.

The J gene is TRBJ1-2, the V gene TRBV28; D is ambiguous. The CDR3 loop spans 14 amino acids. Trimming removed 2 bases from V and 2 bases from J, with 9 bases in between. CDR1 is MDHEN, CDR2 SYDVKM, per germline. The CDR3 DNA reads TGTGCCAGCAGTTTACCGGCGGAAAACTATGGCTACACCTTC. This sequence encodes CASSLPAENYGYTF.

V is TRBV11-2 and J is TRBJ2-7; D ambiguous. The CDR3 length is 13 residues. Germline values: CDR1 SGHAT, CDR2 FQNNGV. Trimming cost V 3 bases and J 3 bases, with 9 bases left between them. This chain's CDR3 is CASSFERGYEQYF. DNA of the CDR3: TGTGCCAGCAGCTTTGAACGCGGCTACGAGCAGTACTTC.

The gene calls are TRBV5-1 and TRBJ2-1; 8 positions match TRBD2. Germline CDR1 is SGHRS and CDR2 is YFSETQ. Unmatched junction bases numbered 13, after V lost 6 bases and J lost 2 bases. The CDR3 has 17 amino acids. The CDR3 sequence: CASKIGVSGGPYNEQFF. In nucleotides, the CDR3 is TGCGCCAGCAAAATAGGGGTTTCGGGAGGGCCCTACAATGAGCAGTTCTTC.

The rearrangement joins TRBV28 to TRBJ2-7; 8 bases align to TRBD1. Germline trimming cut 6 bases from V and 4 bases from J; bases unmatched to any gene: 11. The length of the CDR3 is 15 residues. Germline V gives CDR1 MDHEN, CDR2 SYDVKM. The CDR3 spells CASSQPGQGAYEQYF. DNA of the CDR3: TGTGCCAGCAGCCAGCCCGGGCAGGGGGCTTACGAGCAGTACTTC.

The V gene is TRBV11-3, the J gene TRBJ2-3; 8 bases fit TRBD2. V was pared by 1 base and J by 0 bases, with 3 bases of the junction left unmatched. Germline V gene data show CDR1 as SGHNT and CDR2 as YENEEA. The CDR3 extends over 16 amino acids. The CDR3 sequence: CASSLGERESTDTQYF. The CDR3, as DNA: TGTGCCAGCAGCTTAGGAGAGCGGGAGAGCACAGATACGCAGTATTTT.

This clone was seen once. The CDR3 sequence is CATTLGLVRGGEQFF. CDR3 nucleotide sequence: TGTGCCACCACCTTGGGACTAGTACGGGGAGGTGAGCAGTTCTTC. The chain carries TRBV15 and TRBJ2-1; 8 bases align to TRBD2. CDR3 length: 15 residues. The ends lost 7 bases at V and 9 bases at J; junction bases unmatched: 14. Germline CDR1 reads LNHNV; CDR2 reads YYDKDF (reference sequence).

V gene TRBV5-6 combines with J gene TRBJ2-2, with TRBD1 matching 7 bases. V lost 5 bases to trimming and J lost 2 bases; unmatched junction nucleotides: 9. Germline V gives CDR1 SGHDT, CDR2 YYEEEE. CDR3 length: 16 amino acids. This CDR3 is CASSSTGAINTGELFF. The CDR3 nucleotides read TGTGCCAGCAGTTCCACAGGGGCGATTAACACCGGGGAGCTGTTTTTT.

Comment on this clone: Given the absence of the conserved phenylalanine or tryptophan at the CDR3 end, a read error is likely. The chain couples TRBV7-9 to TRBJ2-7, with D possibly TRBD1 on 6 matching bases. This CDR3 contains 13 residues. Trimming removed 5 bases from V and 0 bases from J, with 8 bases in between. Germline values: CDR1 SEHNR, CDR2 FQNEAQ (reference sequence). The chain's CDR3 is CASSGTPSYEQYL. The CDR3 coding sequence is TGTGCCAGCAGCGGGACACCCTCCTACGAGCAGTACCTC.

The rearrangement links TRBV15 to TRBJ2-7; the D gene is possibly TRBD1 (6 bases). Deletions cut 0 bases from V and 0 bases from J, with 18 bases between. Looked up from germline, CDR1 is LNHNV and CDR2 is YYDKDF (reference sequence). The CDR3 has 18 amino acids. CDR3 DNA: TGTGCCACCAGCAGAGATCTGGGAACAGGGTGGGGCTCCTACGAGCAGTACTTC. Translating it yields CATSRDLGTGWGSYEQYF.

The V and J genes are TRBV6-4 and TRBJ2-3; 7 bases are a match to TRBD1. The length of the CDR3 is 17 residues. Germline values: CDR1 MRHNA, CDR2 SNTAGT. The V and J ends lost 4 bases and 0 bases, in that order; junction bases with no gene match: 10. The CDR3 nucleotides read TGTGCCAGCAGTGGAGGGGCCAGAGGGGGCAGCACAGATACGCAGTATTTT. It specifies CASSGGARGGSTDTQYF.

This clone was recorded only once. This chain connects TRBV7-2 to TRBJ2-5; possible D gene TRBD2, 5 bases. Germline V gives CDR1 SGHTA, CDR2 FQGNSA. This CDR3 has 12 amino acids. The germline V and J ends were trimmed by 6 bases and 4 bases, with 9 bases remaining between them. The CDR3, as DNA: TGTGCCAGCAGACTCGGAGGAGAGACCCAGTACTTC. This codes for CASRLGGETQYF.

V gene TRBV5-1 combines with J gene TRBJ1-1; no clear D. Deletions cut 0 bases from V and 5 bases from J, with 11 bases between. The length of the CDR3 is 14 residues. Germline lookup yields CDR1 SGHRS and CDR2 YFSETQ. Here the CDR3 reads CASSLVEGRTEAFF. The CDR3, as DNA: TGCGCCAGCAGCTTGGTGGAGGGAAGGACTGAAGCTTTCTTT.

This chain connects TRBV2 to TRBJ1-5, with D maybe TRBD1 (6 bases). This CDR3 has 12 amino acids. Germline CDR1 is SNHLY and CDR2 is FYNNEI. Trimming took off 9 bases at V and 1 base at J, with 7 bases between the two ends. The CDR3 reads CASQGSNQPQHF. The CDR3 nucleotides read TGTGCCAGTCAGGGGAGCAATCAGCCCCAGCATTTT.

This clone showed up just once. This sequence joins TRBV28 and TRBJ2-5; D is possibly TRBD2 (6 bases). CDR3 size: 15 residues. V lost 10 bases, J lost 2 bases, and 20 bases lay in between. CDR1 is MDHEN and CDR2 is SYDVKM in the germline V gene. The CDR3 loop reads CATRTTRAPQETQYF. DNA of the CDR3: TGTGCCACTCGGACTACCCGGGCCCCGCAAGAGACCCAGTACTTC.

The genes are TRBV5-1 and TRBJ2-7; no reliable D call. The V end was cut by 0 bases, the J end by 0 bases, with 7 bases between. The germline V gene encodes CDR1 SGHRS and CDR2 YFSETQ. The CDR3 has 14 residues. CDR3 sequence reads: CASSLGQISYEQYF. Here the CDR3 DNA reads TGCGCCAGCAGCTTGGGACAAATCTCCTACGAGCAGTACTTC.

V usage is TRBV28 and J usage is TRBJ2-2, with a tentative D call TRBD2 (5 bases). Germline loops: CDR1 MDHEN, CDR2 SYDVKM. This CDR3 region has 14 residues. Deletions cut 11 bases from V and 0 bases from J, with 13 bases between. The chain's CDR3 is CAGQAVTNTGELFF. The CDR3 DNA sequence: TGTGCCGGGCAAGCGGTAACGAACACCGGGGAGCTGTTTTTT.

The chain links TRBV28 to TRBJ2-1; the D gene is possibly TRBD2 (6 bases). The germline V gene has CDR1 MDHEN and CDR2 SYDVKM. The V and J ends lost 4 bases and 7 bases respectively, with 17 bases between them. CDR3 length: 15 residues. CDR3 DNA sequence: TGTGCCAGCAGTTCCCCAGAGCGGGTCTGGAATGAGCAGTTCTTC. This gives the protein CASSSPERVWNEQFF. The full variable domain, in which reference TRBV28 and TRBJ2-1 provide the parts outside the CDR3, is DVKVTQSSRYLVKRTGEKVFLECVQDMDHENMFWYRQDPGLGLRLIYFSYDVKMKEKGDIPEGYSVSREKKERFSLILESASTNQTSMYLCASSSPERVWNEQFFGPGTRLTVL.

The chain joins TRBV9 to TRBJ2-5; 7 bases line up with TRBD2. The last part of the DNA fits TRBJ2-7 better; the J call may be wrong. There are 14 residues in the CDR3. Germline V gene lookup returns CDR1 SGDLS and CDR2 YYNGEE. The DNA of the CDR3 is TGTGCCAGCAGCGCTCTAGCGGAGTACGACGAGCAGTACTTC. Protein product: CASSALAEYDEQYF.

This sequence joins TRBV6-6 and TRBJ1-4; 7 nucleotides line up with TRBD1. Germline V gene lookup returns CDR1 MNHNY and CDR2 SVGAGI (reference sequence). This CDR3 is 15 amino acids long. V trimming: 6 bases; J trimming: 7 bases; junction bases outside the gene matches: 11. The CDR3 protein is CASSLETGSREKLFF. Written as DNA, the CDR3 is TGTGCCAGCAGCTTAGAGACAGGGTCTCGTGAAAAACTGTTTTTT.

The J gene is TRBJ2-3, the V gene TRBV13; D ambiguous. CDR3 size: 12 residues. Germline lookup yields CDR1 PRHDT and CDR2 FYEKMQ (reference sequence). Trimming removed 5 bases at V and 3 bases at J, with 6 bases between. CDR3 in amino acids: CASSLKTDTQYF. The CDR3 coding sequence is TGTGCCAGCAGCCTAAAAACAGATACGCAGTATTTT.

Concerning this clone itself: Different DNA sequences within this sample yield the same CDR3. The chain is built from TRBV27 and TRBJ1-1; 7 positions agree with TRBD1. This CDR3 comprises 17 residues. Trimming removed 5 bases from V and 6 bases from J; junction bases left unmatched: 18. Germline assignment: CDR1 MNHEY and CDR2 SMNVEV (reference sequence). The DNA for the CDR3 is TGTGCCAGCAGTCTAACACGACAGGGTACGGGTTCTTCTGAAGCTTTCTTT. It codes for CASSLTRQGTGSSEAFF.

This clone was seen a few times. The chain has TRBV30 and TRBJ1-1, with 7 bases that match TRBD1. CDR3 length: 14 amino acids. The J segment lost 0 bases and the V segment lost 7 bases, leaving 8 bases of the junction unmatched. In germline, CDR1 is GTSNPN, CDR2 SVGIG (reference sequence). CDR3 bases: TGTGCCTACAAAAGGGGGCAGTTGAACACTGAAGCTTTCTTT. Its translation: CAYKRGQLNTEAFF.